These 23 T cell receptor beta chains originate from one sample sequenced in a study of T cells after yellow fever vaccination. TCRdb used MiXCR to reprocess the 5' RACE reads, holding one entry per CDR3 protein. The data show tens of thousands of distinct CDR3 sequences, with 7.7% seen just once and around 45% held by the top ten. Specimen: CD8+ T cells sorted from PBMCs, collected on the day of the yellow fever booster vaccination. These receptors originate from a man aged 30 to 45 who received the YFV17D yellow fever vaccine.

This clonotype was counted only a few times. The chain combines TRBV7-9 with TRBJ2-7, with 7 bases matching TRBD1. The CDR3 runs to 14 residues. V lost 1 base to trimming and J lost 4 bases; unmatched junction nucleotides: 4. The germline V gene has CDR1 SEHNR and CDR2 FQNEAQ (reference sequence). The DNA for the CDR3 is TGTGCCAGCAGCTTAGTAGGGGGCGGGTACGAGCAGTACTTC. Translated: CASSLVGGGYEQYF.

The genes are TRBV27 and TRBJ2-7; D call uncertain. Germline CDR1 is MNHEY and CDR2 is SMNVEV (reference sequence). CDR3 size: 15 residues. Deletions cut 6 bases from V and 4 bases from J, with 19 bases between. This CDR3 is CASSRSTAVSYEQYF. For the CDR3, the DNA is TGTGCCAGCAGCCGGTCCACTGCCGTGTCGTACGAGCAGTACTTC.

This clonotype was seen a few times. The chain uses TRBV29-1 and TRBJ2-1, with TRBD2 matching 9 bases. The germline V gene encodes CDR1 SQVTM and CDR2 ANQGSEA. V dropped 6 bases and J dropped 2; count of bases not matched to a gene: 8. The CDR3 spans 15 residues. In DNA, the CDR3 is TGCAGCGTCTCAGGTGCGGGAGGGACCTACAATGAGCAGTTCTTC. Translation: CSVSGAGGTYNEQFF.

This clonotype was detected a few times. The chain carries TRBV5-6 and TRBJ1-5; maybe TRBD1 (5 bases). V gave up 1 base and J gave up 5 bases, with 7 bases separating them. This CDR3 spans 13 amino acids. CDR1 is SGHDT and CDR2 is YYEEEE in the germline V gene. The CDR3 coding sequence is TGTGCCAGCAGCTTGTTGGGGGATCAGCCCCAGCATTTT. Its translation: CASSLLGDQPQHF. The whole variable domain, remainder taken from reference TRBV5-6 and TRBJ1-5, is DAGVTQSPTHLIKTRGQQVTLRCSPKSGHDTVSWYQQALGQGPQFIFQYYEEEERQRGNFPDRFSGHQFPNYSSELNVNALLLGDSALYLCASSLLGDQPQHFGDGTRLSIL.

The chain employs TRBV10-3 and TRBJ2-7, with D unresolved. Germline V lookup: CDR1 ENHRY, CDR2 SYGVKD. V was clipped by 8 bases and J by 9 bases, with 17 bases between them. The CDR3 length is 12 residues. For the CDR3, the DNA is TGTGCCATCGGCGGCAGCCCTGCCGGGCAGTACTTC. Encoded protein: CAIGGSPAGQYF.

This clonotype was counted between two and nine times. The V gene is TRBV3-1, the J gene TRBJ2-4; 11 bases map to TRBD2. With V trimmed by 3 bases and J by 0 bases, 4 bases remained unmatched. CDR3 size: 17 residues. The germline V gene has CDR1 LGHDT and CDR2 YNNKEL (reference sequence). The CDR3 DNA is TGTGCCAGCAGCCAGGGGGGACTAGCGGTAGCCAAAAACATTCAGTACTTC. It yields the protein CASSQGGLAVAKNIQYF.

V and J are TRBV29-1 and TRBJ2-2; D perhaps matches TRBD1 (5 bases). Per germline, CDR1 SQVTM and CDR2 ANQGSEA. This CDR3 has 13 residues. Trimming took off 6 bases at V and 4 bases at J, with 12 bases between the two ends. In nucleotides, the CDR3 is TGCAGCGTGCCTGGGGCAGTCACCGGGGAGCTGTTTTTT. This sequence encodes CSVPGAVTGELFF.

This clonotype was seen a few times. The CDR3 DNA reads TGTGCCAGCAGTTATTTTGCGGGAGTTGACCATGAGCAGTTCTTC. This translates into CASSYFAGVDHEQFF. The chain recombines TRBV6-5 with TRBJ2-1, with TRBD2 identical over 7 bases. The trim removed 3 bases at V and 8 bases at J, leaving 10 bases unmatched. The CDR3 is 15 residues long. Germline values: CDR1 MNHEY, CDR2 SVGAGI.

This clonotype has just a few counts. The J gene is TRBJ1-1, the V gene TRBV20-1; D not certain. Trimming took 4 bases from V and 4 from J, leaving 7 bases between them. Germline-derived CDR1 and CDR2 are DFQATT and SNEGSKA (reference sequence). The CDR3 covers 11 residues. The CDR3 loop is CSAIQLTEAFF. The CDR3 nucleotides are TGCAGTGCTATACAGCTCACTGAAGCTTTCTTT.

There are a few counts of this clonotype. V is TRBV28 and J is TRBJ2-1; D gene uncertain. Trimming cost V 9 bases and J 2 bases, with 11 bases left between them. Germline V lookup: CDR1 MDHEN, CDR2 SYDVKM. The CDR3 contains 13 residues. The CDR3 DNA is TGTGCCAGTAGGGCTAGTGCCTACAATGAGCAGTTCTTC. Translation gives CASRASAYNEQFF.

The V call is TRBV7-8, the J call TRBJ2-2, with a possible D match to TRBD1 (5 bases). V was cut by 8 bases and J by 2 bases, with 6 bases left in between. Germline-derived CDR1 and CDR2 are SGHVS and FQNEAQ. This CDR3 is 12 amino acids long. The CDR3 DNA follows: TGTGCCAGCGACAGCAACACCGGGGAGCTGTTTTTT. Amino acids: CASDSNTGELFF. The variable domain in full, with the rest retrieved from reference TRBV7-8 and TRBJ2-2, is GAGVSQSPRYKVAKRGQDVALRCDPISGHVSLFWYQQALGQGPEFLTYFQNEAQLDKSGLPSDRFFAERPEGSVSTLKIQRTQQEDSAVYLCASDSNTGELFFGEGSRLTVL.

This clonotype has a handful of counts. The J gene is TRBJ2-7, the V gene TRBV20-1, with D unclear. This CDR3 is 13 amino acids long. The V end lost 3 bases, the J end lost 2 bases, and 11 bases lay between the germline ends. Germline CDR1 DFQATT, CDR2 SNEGSKA (reference sequence). The CDR3: CSASVQLAYEQYF. In DNA, the CDR3 is TGCAGTGCTAGCGTCCAGTTAGCCTACGAGCAGTACTTC.

The J gene is TRBJ2-1, the V gene TRBV6-4, with D possibly being TRBD2 (5 bases). Germline lookup yields CDR1 MRHNA and CDR2 SNTAGT. Trimming left V 7 bases short and J 0 bases short, with 19 bases between. This CDR3 contains 17 residues. The CDR3 DNA follows: TGTGCCAGCACGTGTTTTCAGGAGGATAGCTCCTACAATGAGCAGTTCTTC. It encodes CASTCFQEDSSYNEQFF.

This clonotype was counted ten times or more. The chain joins TRBV6-5 to TRBJ2-5; TRBD1 is a possible D gene (6 bases). The germline CDR1 and CDR2 sequences are MNHEY and SVGAGI. CDR3 length: 16 amino acids. Trimming cost V 2 bases and J 5 bases, with 18 bases left between them. The CDR3 DNA reads TGTGCCAGCAGTTACGGGGGCGTAGAGTTTCTGGAGACCCAGTACTTC. It specifies CASSYGGVEFLETQYF.

This clonotype was counted only a few times. The chain has TRBV25-1 and TRBJ2-2; 8 bases match TRBD1. The germline gives CDR1 MGHDK, CDR2 SYGVNS. This CDR3 comprises 15 residues. The V segment lost 3 bases and the J segment 4 bases; nucleotides outside the gene matches: 4. The CDR3 DNA reads as TGTGCCAGCAGTGAGTTAACAGGGGGCACCGGGGAGCTGTTTTTT. It is translated as CASSELTGGTGELFF.

The V gene is TRBV11-3, the J gene TRBJ2-1; D unclear. The CDR3 sequence is 14 residues long. CDR1 and CDR2 (germline): SGHNT, YENEEA. V dropped 4 bases and J dropped 7 bases, with 14 bases sitting between them. The CDR3 nucleotides read TGTGCCAGCAGCTCCTTTGGAGACTTGAATGAGCAGTTCTTC. Protein sequence: CASSSFGDLNEQFF.

The gene calls are TRBV20-1 and TRBJ2-3, with 9 nucleotides matching TRBD2. J gave up 0 bases and V 4 bases, and 2 bases lay outside the gene matches. CDR3 size: 14 residues. CDR1 is DFQATT, CDR2 SNEGSKA, per germline (reference sequence). CDR3 in amino acids: CSAISGGSTDTQYF. The CDR3 coding sequence is TGCAGTGCTATTAGCGGGGGAAGCACAGATACGCAGTATTTT.

This clonotype has ten or more counts. The V call is TRBV15, the J call TRBJ2-1; the D is unclear. Germline V lookup: CDR1 LNHNV, CDR2 YYDKDF (reference sequence). CDR3 length: 11 residues. Trimming cost V 4 bases and J 5 bases, with 3 bases left between them. This CDR3 is CATSKNNEQFF. The CDR3 region has the DNA TGTGCCACCAGCAAAAACAATGAGCAGTTCTTC. Full variable domain (missing parts from reference TRBV15 and TRBJ2-1): DAMVIQNPRYQVTQFGKPVTLSCSQTLNHNVMYWYQQKSSQAPKLLFHYYDKDFNNEADTPDNFQSRRPNTSFCFLDIRSPGLGDTAMYLCATSKNNEQFFGPGTRLTVL.

The count of this clonotype is one. At one end, the junction sequence differs from germline, possibly due to a read error. The chain couples TRBV23-1 to TRBJ2-3; D uncertain. TRBV23-1 is classed as an ORF, of uncertain function. This CDR3 has 15 amino acids. The CDR3 loop reads CASSQQRRSTDTQYF. The CDR3 coding sequence is TGTGCCAGCAGTCAGCAGAGGCGGAGCACAGATACGCAGTATTTT.

The gene calls are TRBV6-6 and TRBJ2-2; either TRBD1 or TRBD2 may fit D (6 bases each). Trimming stripped 10 bases from V and 4 bases from J, with 13 bases between. CDR1 is MNHNY and CDR2 is SVGAGI in the germline V gene (reference sequence). The CDR3 spans 13 residues. The DNA of the CDR3 is TGTGCCACCCCGACGGGGGCCACCGGGGAGCTGTTTTTT. This translates into CATPTGATGELFF.

V is TRBV19 and J is TRBJ2-7; TRBD1 matches 12 bases. The CDR3 has 15 amino acids. Per germline, CDR1 LNHDA and CDR2 SQIVND (reference sequence). Trimming took 7 bases from V and 3 from J; bases not matched to a gene: 7. The DNA for the CDR3 is TGTGCCAGTACTGCTGGGACAGGGGGCCTCTACGAGCAGTACTTC. Its translation: CASTAGTGGLYEQYF.

This clonotype was seen once. DNA for the CDR3: TGTGCCAGCAGCACCGGTCGGGAGCTGTTTTTT. Amino acids: CASSTGRELFF. The V gene is TRBV9, the J gene TRBJ2-2, with D hard to call. Germline V lookup: CDR1 SGDLS, CDR2 YYNGEE. V was shortened by 4 bases and J by 9 bases, with 7 bases between the two germline ends. The CDR3 has 11 amino acids.

This clonotype came up once. The rearrangement joins TRBV15 to TRBJ2-2; D is unresolved. Per germline, CDR1 LNHNV and CDR2 YYDKDF (reference sequence). CDR3 length: 12 residues. V was clipped by 4 bases and J by 4 bases, with 4 bases between them. CDR3 DNA: TGTGCCACCAGCACCTTCACCGGGGAGCTGTTTTTT. Protein product: CATSTFTGELFF.